Presented here are 12 T cell receptor beta chains from one specimen sequenced in a study of tumor-infiltrating lymphocytes in primary liver carcinoma. The investigators made TCR beta cDNA from roughly 0.55 ug total RNA, using a constant-region primer. ARM-PCR, slightly modified, supplied the TCR beta libraries through three nested multiplex PCR rounds. The first two PCR rounds, roughly 9 cycles each, used TRBV1-TRBV30 forward primers and a C-beta reverse primer. TCRdb independently ran MiXCR on the multiplex PCR reads; one entry per CDR3 protein. Of approximately 99,000 distinct CDR3 sequences listed, around 63% are singletons. Investigators took RNA and DNA out together from about 20-30 mg of unsorted bulk tissue. Sequencing used liver tumor tissue from sampling region 5. The subset here: tumor region T5, tumor centre. These receptor sequences come from a woman in her sixties or seventies with primary liver carcinoma and hepatitis B virus infection.

This clonotype was picked up many times. The chain couples TRBV5-6 to TRBJ2-3; 9 bases match TRBD2. This CDR3 is 16 amino acids long. J lost 3 bases, V lost 3 bases, and 8 bases had no gene match. CDR1 SGHDT and CDR2 YYEEEE come from the germline V gene. The CDR3 coding sequence is TGTGCCAGCAGCTCACGACTAGCGGCAAATACAGATACGCAGTATTTT. This codes for CASSSRLAANTDTQYF.

Turning to this clonotype: The junction shows a germline mismatch at one end, possibly a read error. The chain has TRBV11-2 and TRBJ2-1; the D is unclear. This CDR3 has 14 residues. From germline, CDR1 is SGHAT and CDR2 FQNNGV. The DNA of the CDR3 is TGTCCCAGCAGCCAGAGGAACGTCCGCAATGAGCAGTTTTTC. The encoded protein is CPSSQRNVRNEQFF.

With respect to this clonotype: The junction differs from germline at one of its ends, possibly a read error. The genes are TRBV29-1 and TRBJ2-3; 8 nucleotides align to TRBD2. The CDR3 spans 12 residues. Germline V CDR1 and CDR2: SQVTM, ANQGSEA. Here the CDR3 DNA reads TGCAGCGCAACGACAGCGGGAGACACGCAGTGTTTT. Translating it yields CSATTAGDTQCF.

With regard to this clonotype: One end of the junction does not line up with germline, which may come from a read error. The chain uses TRBV11-2 and TRBJ1-1, with D tentatively TRBD1 (6 bases). The germline gives CDR1 SGHAT, CDR2 FQNNGV. The CDR3 is 15 residues long. The CDR3 DNA is TGTGCCAGCAGCATAGTGTCAGGGGCGAGCACTGAAGTTTTCTTT. Translation: CASSIVSGASTEVFF.

This clonotype was seen a few times. This chain links TRBV28 with TRBJ2-5; 7 positions agree with TRBD2. The CDR3 is made up of 15 amino acids. CDR1 and CDR2 from the germline V gene are MDHEN and SYDVKM. V dropped 5 bases and J dropped 1; count of bases not matched to a gene: 7. The CDR3 spells CASSGPGGAQETQYF. The DNA for the CDR3 is TGTGCCAGCAGTGGCCCGGGAGGCGCCCAAGAGACCCAGTACTTC.

This clonotype occurred a few times. V and J are TRBV24-1 and TRBJ2-2, with 12 bases matching TRBD2. Germline V gene data show CDR1 as KGHDR and CDR2 as SFDVKD. Trimming cost V 3 bases and J 3 bases; bases outside gene matches: 10. The CDR3 length is 19 residues. CDR3 in amino acids: CATSDPLTSGSRYTGELFF. The CDR3 nucleotides read TGTGCCACCAGTGATCCCCTGACTAGCGGGAGTAGGTACACCGGGGAGCTGTTTTTT.

Concerning this clonotype: A much larger clone is a single base away; this may be a read error. The rearrangement links TRBV2 to TRBJ2-1; D uncertain. The CDR3 runs to 12 residues. The germline CDR1 and CDR2 sequences are SNHLY and FYNNEI. The CDR3 nucleotides are TGTGCCAGCGGTGAAACGTGGAGTGAGCAGTTCTTC. Protein sequence: CASGETWSEQFF.

The rearrangement uses TRBV11-2 and TRBJ1-2; D call uncertain. Germline V gene lookup returns CDR1 SGHAT and CDR2 FQNNGV. The length of the CDR3 is 17 residues. Trimming cost V 7 bases and J 6 bases, with 27 bases left between them. CDR3 sequence: CASNPVRGAGGWHGYTF. The CDR3 DNA is TGTGCCAGCAACCCAGTTCGAGGTGCGGGAGGATGGCATGGCTACACCTTC.

This clonotype occurred once. CDR3 sequence (DNA): TGTGCCAGCAGTTCACACCCGGACAGGAGAGCGTACTCTGGAAACACCATATATTTT. Its translation is CASSSHPDRRAYSGNTIYF. The rearrangement joins TRBV11-2 to TRBJ1-3; 7 positions agree with TRBD1. This CDR3 spans 19 amino acids. Trimming took 6 bases from V and 0 from J; bases not matched to a gene: 17. Germline V lookup: CDR1 SGHAT, CDR2 FQNNGV.

This clonotype was counted only a few times. A read error may be the cause here, since a much bigger clone is one base away. The CDR3 sequence: CASSQGTGAIYEQYF. CDR3 DNA: TGCGCCAGCAGCCAAGGAACCGGGGCTATTTACGAGCAGTACTTC. V gene TRBV4-1 combines with J gene TRBJ2-7; D tentatively fits TRBD1 or TRBD2 (5 bases each). The V gene lost 1 base and the J gene lost 4 bases, with 14 bases spanning the gap. Germline values: CDR1 MGHRA, CDR2 YSYEKL. The CDR3 runs to 15 residues.

Comments on this clonotype: At one end the junction does not follow the germline gene, possibly because of a read error. V usage is TRBV6-1 and J usage is TRBJ1-2, with D perhaps TRBD1 (5 bases). Germline CDR1 is MNHNS and CDR2 is SASEGT. The CDR3 is 13 amino acids. The CDR3: CANSGPGYYDYTF. The CDR3 bases are TGTGCCAACAGCGGGCCAGGGTACTATGACTACACCTTC.

A remark on this clonotype: At one of its ends the junction is not consistent with the germline gene, which may arise from a read error. The genes are TRBV7-9 and TRBJ2-7; 7 nucleotides match TRBD1. The CDR3 runs to 13 residues. Germline V gene lookup returns CDR1 SEHNR and CDR2 FQNEAQ (reference sequence). The CDR3 here is CASTGTESCEQYF. As DNA, the CDR3 is TGTGCCAGTACCGGGACAGAGTCCTGCGAGCAGTATTTC.